This T cell receptor (beta chain) was captured by sequencing in a study of T cell responses to AZD1222 COVID-19 vaccine. Overall study context: Recipients boosted at about 4 weeks or about 12 weeks are pooled.

Study-wide results and caveats: Donors skewed white British and female; clonal diversity was possibly underestimated. Increases in Spike-specific TCR breadth and depth were seen after two AZD1222 doses. Seropositive at baseline were only six or seven AZD1222 recipients.

The repertoire was sequenced with immunoSEQ multiplex PCR; TCRdb's copy has only in-frame clones and lacks some. The sample lists 60,000 to 80,000 clones, over 75% seen once, with roughly 19% in the top ten. This clone was seen a single time. Its antigen is still unknown. The length of the CDR3 is 15 residues. Germline CDR1 reads DFQATT; CDR2 reads SNEGSKA (reference sequence). The V end was cut by 3 bases, the J end by 1 base, with 12 bases between. The rearrangement joins TRBV20-1 to TRBJ2-2, with D possibly being TRBD1 (5 bases). This sequence originates from an adult in good health. Material: peripheral blood, obtained on day 0 of AZD1222 vaccination. The CDR3 DNA reads TGCAGTGCTAGTTTTCAGGGCTTGAACACCGGGGAGCTGTTTTTT. Translation gives CSASFQGLNTGELFF.